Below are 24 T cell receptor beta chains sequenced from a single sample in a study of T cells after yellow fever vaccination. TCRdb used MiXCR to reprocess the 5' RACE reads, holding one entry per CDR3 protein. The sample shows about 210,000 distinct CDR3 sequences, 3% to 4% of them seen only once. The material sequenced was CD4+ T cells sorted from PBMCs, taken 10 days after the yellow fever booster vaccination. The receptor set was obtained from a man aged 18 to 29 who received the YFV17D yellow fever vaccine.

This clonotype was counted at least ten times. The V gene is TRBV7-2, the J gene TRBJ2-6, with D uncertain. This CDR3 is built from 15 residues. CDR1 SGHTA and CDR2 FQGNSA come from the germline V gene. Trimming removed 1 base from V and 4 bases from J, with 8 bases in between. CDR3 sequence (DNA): TGTGCCAGCAGCTTAGACCACTCCGGGGCCAACGTCCTGACTTTC. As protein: CASSLDHSGANVLTF.

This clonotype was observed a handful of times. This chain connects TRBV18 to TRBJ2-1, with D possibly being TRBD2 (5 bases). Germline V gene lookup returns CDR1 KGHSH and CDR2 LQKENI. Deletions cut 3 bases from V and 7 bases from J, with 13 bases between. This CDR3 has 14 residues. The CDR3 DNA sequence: TGTGCCAGCTCACCGTGGGAGATCTTGAATGAGCAGTTCTTC. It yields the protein CASSPWEILNEQFF. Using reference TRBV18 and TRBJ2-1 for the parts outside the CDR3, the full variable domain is NAGVMQNPRHLVRRRGQEARLRCSPMKGHSHVYWYRQLPEEGLKFMVYLQKENIIDESGMPKERFSAEFPKEGPSILRIQQVVRGDSAAYFCASSPWEILNEQFFGPGTRLTVL.

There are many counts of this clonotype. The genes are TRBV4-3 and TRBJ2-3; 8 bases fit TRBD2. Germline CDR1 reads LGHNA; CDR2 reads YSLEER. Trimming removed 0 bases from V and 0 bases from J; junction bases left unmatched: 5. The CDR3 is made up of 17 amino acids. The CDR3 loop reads CASSQDFAGGSTDTQYF. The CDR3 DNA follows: TGCGCCAGCAGCCAAGATTTTGCGGGGGGCAGCACAGATACGCAGTATTTT.

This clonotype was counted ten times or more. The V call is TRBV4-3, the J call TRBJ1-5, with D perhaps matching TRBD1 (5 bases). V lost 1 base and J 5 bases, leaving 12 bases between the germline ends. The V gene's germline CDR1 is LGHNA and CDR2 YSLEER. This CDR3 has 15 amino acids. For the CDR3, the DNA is TGCGCCAGCAGCCAAGGGACGGTGGGGGATCAGCCCCAGCATTTT. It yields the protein CASSQGTVGDQPQHF.

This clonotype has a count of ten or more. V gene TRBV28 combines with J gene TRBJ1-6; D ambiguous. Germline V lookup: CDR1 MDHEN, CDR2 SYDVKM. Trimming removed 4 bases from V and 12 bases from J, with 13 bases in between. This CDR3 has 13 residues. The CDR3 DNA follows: TGTGCCAGCAGTTACCAGCTAAGGCAACCCCTCCACTTT. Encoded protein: CASSYQLRQPLHF.

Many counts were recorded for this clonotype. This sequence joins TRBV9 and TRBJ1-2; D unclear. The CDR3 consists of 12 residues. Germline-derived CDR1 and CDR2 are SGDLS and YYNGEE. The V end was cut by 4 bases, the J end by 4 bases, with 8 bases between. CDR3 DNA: TGTGCCAGCAGCTCAGCGGGCTATGGCTACACCTTC. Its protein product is CASSSAGYGYTF.

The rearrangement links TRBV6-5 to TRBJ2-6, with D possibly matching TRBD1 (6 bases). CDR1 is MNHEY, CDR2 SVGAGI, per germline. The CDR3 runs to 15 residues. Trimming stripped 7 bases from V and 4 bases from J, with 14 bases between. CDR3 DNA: TGTGCCAGCACCTCCCAGGGGTTCGGGGCCAACGTCCTGACTTTC. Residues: CASTSQGFGANVLTF.

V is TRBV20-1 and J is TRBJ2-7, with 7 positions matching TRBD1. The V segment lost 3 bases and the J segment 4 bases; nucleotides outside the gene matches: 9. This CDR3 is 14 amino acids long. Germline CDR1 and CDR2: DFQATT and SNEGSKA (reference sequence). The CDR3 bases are TGCAGTGCTAGGGCAACAGGGGTCGGGTACGAGCAGTACTTC. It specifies CSARATGVGYEQYF.

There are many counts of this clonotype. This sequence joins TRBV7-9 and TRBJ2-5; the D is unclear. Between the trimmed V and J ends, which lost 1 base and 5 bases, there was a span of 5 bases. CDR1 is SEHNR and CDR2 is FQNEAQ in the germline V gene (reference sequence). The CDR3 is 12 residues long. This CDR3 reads CASSLVWETQYF. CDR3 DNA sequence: TGTGCCAGCAGCTTAGTCTGGGAGACCCAGTACTTC.

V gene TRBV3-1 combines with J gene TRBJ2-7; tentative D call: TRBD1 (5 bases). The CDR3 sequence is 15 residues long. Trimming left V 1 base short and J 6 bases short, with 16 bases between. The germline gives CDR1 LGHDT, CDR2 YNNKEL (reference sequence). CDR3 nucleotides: TGTGCCAGCAGCCAAGGATACAGGCTGGAGCTCGAGCAGTACTTC. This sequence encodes CASSQGYRLELEQYF.

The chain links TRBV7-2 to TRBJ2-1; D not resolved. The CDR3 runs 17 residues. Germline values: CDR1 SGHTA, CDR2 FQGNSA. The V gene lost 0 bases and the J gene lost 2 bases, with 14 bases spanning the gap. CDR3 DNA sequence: TGTGCCAGCAGCTTAGCGTCTCCAGACTTTACCTACAATGAGCAGTTCTTC. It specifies CASSLASPDFTYNEQFF. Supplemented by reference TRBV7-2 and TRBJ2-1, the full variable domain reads GAGVSQSPSNKVTEKGKDVELRCDPISGHTALYWYRQSLGQGLEFLIYFQGNSAPDKSGLPSDRFSAERTGGSVSTLTIQRTQQEDSAVYLCASSLASPDFTYNEQFFGPGTRLTVL.

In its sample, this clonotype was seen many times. As DNA, the CDR3 is TGCGCCAGCAGCTTGGCCCCCAGCGGGGAGCTGTTTTTT. Translation: CASSLAPSGELFF. This chain uses TRBV5-1 with TRBJ2-2; no firm D call. Trimming pared 0 bases from V and 7 bases from J, leaving 7 bases between. CDR1 and CDR2 from the germline V gene are SGHRS and YFSETQ. This CDR3 comprises 13 residues.

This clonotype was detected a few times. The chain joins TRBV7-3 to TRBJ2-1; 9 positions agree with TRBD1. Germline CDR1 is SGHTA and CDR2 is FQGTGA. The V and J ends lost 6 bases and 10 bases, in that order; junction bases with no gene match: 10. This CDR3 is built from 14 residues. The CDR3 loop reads CASRGAGQGGEQFF. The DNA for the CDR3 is TGTGCCAGCAGGGGAGCGGGACAGGGTGGGGAGCAGTTCTTC.

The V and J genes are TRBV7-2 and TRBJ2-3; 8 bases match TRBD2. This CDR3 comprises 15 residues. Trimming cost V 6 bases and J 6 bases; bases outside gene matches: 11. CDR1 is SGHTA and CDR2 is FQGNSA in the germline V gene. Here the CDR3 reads CASRRGLGGGDTQYF. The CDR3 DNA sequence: TGTGCCAGCAGGAGGGGACTAGGCGGGGGGGATACGCAGTATTTT.

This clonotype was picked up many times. CDR3 DNA: TGTGCCAGCAGTGGCGGGGGGACAGTGAACACTGAAGCTTTCTTT. Encoded protein: CASSGGGTVNTEAFF. This sequence joins TRBV12-3 or TRBV12-4 and TRBJ1-1, with TRBD1 identical over 7 bases. Losses at the gene ends were 5 bases for V and 0 bases for J; bases not matched to a gene: 6. CDR3 length: 15 amino acids.

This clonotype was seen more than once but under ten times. This chain's CDR3 is CASSLATLRFRPAGANVLTF. The CDR3, as DNA: TGCGCCAGCAGCTTGGCAACTCTCAGGTTTCGTCCTGCTGGGGCCAACGTCCTGACTTTC. The genes are TRBV5-1 and TRBJ2-6; D is undetermined. With 0 bases removed from V and 2 bases from J, the gap between germline ends came to 21 bases. The CDR3 runs 20 residues. Looked up from germline, CDR1 is SGHRS and CDR2 is YFSETQ.

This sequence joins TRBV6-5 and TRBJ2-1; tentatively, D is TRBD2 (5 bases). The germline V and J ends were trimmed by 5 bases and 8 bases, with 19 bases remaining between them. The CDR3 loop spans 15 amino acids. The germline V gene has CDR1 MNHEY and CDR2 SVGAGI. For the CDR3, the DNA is TGTGCCAGCAGTGCGAGGGATCTGATTTTCGATGAGCAGTTCTTC. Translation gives CASSARDLIFDEQFF.

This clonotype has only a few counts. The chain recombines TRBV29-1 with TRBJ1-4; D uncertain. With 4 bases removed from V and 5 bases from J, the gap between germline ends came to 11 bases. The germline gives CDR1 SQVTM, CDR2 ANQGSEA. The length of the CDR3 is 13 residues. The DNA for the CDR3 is TGCAGCGTTGGGAGTCAGCTAAATGAAAAACTGTTTTTT. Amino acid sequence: CSVGSQLNEKLFF.

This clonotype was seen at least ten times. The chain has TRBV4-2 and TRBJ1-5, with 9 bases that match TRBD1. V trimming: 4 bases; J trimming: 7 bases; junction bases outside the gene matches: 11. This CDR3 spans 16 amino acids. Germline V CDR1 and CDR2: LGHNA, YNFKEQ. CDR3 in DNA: TGTGCCAGCAGCCGAAGCCCGGGACAGGGAGGGCAGCCCCAGCATTTT. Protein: CASSRSPGQGGQPQHF.

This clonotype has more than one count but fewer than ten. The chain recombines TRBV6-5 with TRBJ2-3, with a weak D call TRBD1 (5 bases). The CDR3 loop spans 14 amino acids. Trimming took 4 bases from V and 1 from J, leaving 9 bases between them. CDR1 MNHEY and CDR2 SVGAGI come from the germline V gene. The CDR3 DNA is TGTGCCAGCAGTTTCCCCAGGGGCACAGATACGCAGTATTTT. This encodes CASSFPRGTDTQYF.

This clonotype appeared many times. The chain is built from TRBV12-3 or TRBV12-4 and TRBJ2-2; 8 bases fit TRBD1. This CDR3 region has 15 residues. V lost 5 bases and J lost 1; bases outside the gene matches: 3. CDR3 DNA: TGTGCCAGCAGTCTAGACAGGGGGAACACCGGGGAGCTGTTTTTT. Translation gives CASSLDRGNTGELFF.

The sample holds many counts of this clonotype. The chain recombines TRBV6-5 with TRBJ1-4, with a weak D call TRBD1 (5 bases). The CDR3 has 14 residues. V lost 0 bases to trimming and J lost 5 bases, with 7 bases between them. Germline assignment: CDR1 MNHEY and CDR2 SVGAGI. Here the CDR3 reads CASSYSGGNEKLFF. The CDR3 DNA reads TGTGCCAGCAGTTACTCTGGGGGGAATGAAAAACTGTTTTTT.

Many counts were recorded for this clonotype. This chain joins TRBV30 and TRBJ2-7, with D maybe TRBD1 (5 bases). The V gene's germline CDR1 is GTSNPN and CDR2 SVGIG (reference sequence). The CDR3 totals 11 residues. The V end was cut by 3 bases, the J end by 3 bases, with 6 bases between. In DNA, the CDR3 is TGTGCCTGGAGCACAGGCTACGAGCAGTACTTC. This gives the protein CAWSTGYEQYF.

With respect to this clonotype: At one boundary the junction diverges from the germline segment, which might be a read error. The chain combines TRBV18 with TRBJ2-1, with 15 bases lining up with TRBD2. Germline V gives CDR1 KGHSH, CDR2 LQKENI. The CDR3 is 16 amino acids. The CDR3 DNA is TGTGCCAGCTCACCCCCTGGACTAGCGGGGGGGAATGAGGAGTTCTTC. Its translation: CASSPPGLAGGNEEFF.